This T cell receptor (beta chain) was sequenced for a study of T cell responses to AZD1222 COVID-19 vaccine (dated by TCRdb to the early 2020s). Looking at the study overall: A total of about 240 trial participants underwent TCR sequencing, of whom roughly 210 received two doses of AZD1222 and 26 received two doses of the MenACWY control vaccine. Trial participants were enrolled into age subgroups of 18-55, 56-69 and 70-plus years, which contained roughly 150, 30 and 60 TCR-sequenced participants, respectively. Overall study outcomes, separate from this receptor: In the small 56-69-year group, the increase in depth fell short of significance, most likely because of low power. After two AZD1222 doses, spike-specific TCR breadth and depth were significantly higher than at day 0 and than in MenACWY recipients. Because no day 14 peak-response samples were available, repertoires were characterized only after the peak T cell response. Conclusions about previously exposed vaccinees are limited because only six or seven AZD1222 recipients were SARS-CoV-2 seropositive at baseline. Epitopes outside the regions mutated in the B.1.351 and B.1.1.7 variants were reportedly recognized by nearly half of the unique spike-specific TCRs. CD4 TCRs associated with the vaccine covered the entire spike protein, and the dominant responses were in regions 160-218 and 743-854. Participants were mostly white British, with more females than males. The authors suggested clonal diversity may have been underestimated.

This clone appeared once. Its binding antigen is unknown. No much larger clone is present one base from it, and per-base qualities are unavailable. The CDR3 regions of human TCRbeta chains were analyzed by immunosequencing. The authors processed their data as follows. TCRs in the repertoires were matched against a reference library of SARS-CoV-2-specific TCRs that had been generated with the MIRA antigen-specificity platform. Breadth was defined as the fraction of unique TCRs that were SARS-CoV-2-associated, and depth was defined as the fraction of total T cells that were SARS-CoV-2-associated. Each spike-specific TCR was assigned to its reactive spike region and to a CD4 or CD8 class using the MIRA data. Log10-transformed breadth and depth values were compared by one-way ANOVA with Sidak's multiple comparisons tests. The table was pulled from immuneACCESS by TCRdb, which kept in-frame rearrangements only. Such tables lose some clones; where checked, under half of the loss comes from unresolved V genes, and the rest has no known cause. The D gene and trimming were derived from the DNA, and the V and J assignments and clone size from that table. In this sample the table shows approximately 200,000 clones, approximately 94% of which occur a single time. 1.5% to 2% of the sample is in the top ten clones.

The time point tag for this specimen amounts to: about 28 days (+/-7) after the second vaccine dose. Read against the paper, the sample's treatment or condition label means: meningococcal conjugate vaccine given as trial control. Vaccinee samples came from UK trials COV001 and COV002, including a single-blind randomized controlled phase 2/3 trial of AZD1222 (ChAdOx1 nCoV-19) in healthy adults. Trial participant PBMC samples were collected at day 0 and day 28 after the second dose for TCRbeta chain sequencing. The TCR comes from an adult who received the MenACWY meningococcal vaccine as a control. The specimen comprised peripheral blood, sampled 28 days after the second dose of the MenACWY control vaccine.

CDR3 region: CASRVMGRGGGYTF. The DNA sequence is given as TGTGCCAGCAGAGTCATGGGCAGGGGTGGTGGCTACACCTTC. The rearrangement joined TRBV28 to TRBJ1-2; the D gene is perhaps TRBD1, on 6 matching bases. The CDR3 sequence holds 14 residues, the cysteine and phenylalanine included. The retained sequence is limited to the CDR3, 42 bases, with the frame set at the first base. V drops 6 bases and J drops 7 bases, leaving 18 bases in between. CDR1 and CDR2 are drawn from the germline V gene: MDHEN, SYDVKM.